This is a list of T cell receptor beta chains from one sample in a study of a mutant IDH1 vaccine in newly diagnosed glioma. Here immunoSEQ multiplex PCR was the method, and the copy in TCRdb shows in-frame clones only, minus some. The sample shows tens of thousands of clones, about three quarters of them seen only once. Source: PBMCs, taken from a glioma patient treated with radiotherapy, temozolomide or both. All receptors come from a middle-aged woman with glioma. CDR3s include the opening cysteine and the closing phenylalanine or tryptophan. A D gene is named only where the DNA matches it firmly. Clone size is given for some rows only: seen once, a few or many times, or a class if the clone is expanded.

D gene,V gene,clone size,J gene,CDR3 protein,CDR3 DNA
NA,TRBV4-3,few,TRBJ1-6,CASSQVAGYPTTPLHF,TGCGCCAGCAGCCAAGTCGCAGGGTACCCTACGACACCCCTCCACTTT
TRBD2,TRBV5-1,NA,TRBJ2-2,CASSPRPAGGQTGELFF,TGCGCCAGCAGCCCACGGCCAGCGGGGGGGCAAACCGGGGAGCTGTTTTTT
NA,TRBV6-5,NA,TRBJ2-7,CASSYSSGVKNEQYF,TGTGCCAGCAGTTACTCCTCGGGGGTAAAAAACGAGCAGTACTTC
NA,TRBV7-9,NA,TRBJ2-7,CASSSPDTTEQYF,TGTGCCAGCAGCTCCCCGGACACAACTGAGCAGTACTTC
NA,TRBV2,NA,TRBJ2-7,CASSEGVGYEQYF,TGTGCCAGCAGTGAAGGGGTGGGGTACGAGCAGTACTTC
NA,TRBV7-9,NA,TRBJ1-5,CASSLGGSEQPQHF,TGTGCCAGCAGCTTAGGGGGGTCAGAGCAGCCCCAGCATTTT
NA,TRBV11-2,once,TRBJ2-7,CASSLASYGQYF,TGTGCCAGCAGCTTAGCTAGCTACGGGCAGTACTTC
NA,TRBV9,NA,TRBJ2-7,CASSAEGGKSYEQYF,TGTGCCAGCAGCGCCGAGGGGGGCAAATCCTACGAGCAGTACTTC
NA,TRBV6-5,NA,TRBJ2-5,CASSLSHRVGETQYF,TGTGCCAGCAGCCTCAGCCACAGGGTCGGGGAGACCCAGTACTTC
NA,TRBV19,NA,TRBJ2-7,CASSTGAVLRYEQYF,TGTGCCAGTAGTACGGGGGCGGTACTTCGCTACGAGCAGTACTTC
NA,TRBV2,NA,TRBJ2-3,CASSLRLAKGEYF,TGTGCCAGCAGCCTCAGACTCGCCAAAGGGGAGTATTTT
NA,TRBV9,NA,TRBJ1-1,CASSVGSGRSTEAFF,TGTGCCAGCAGCGTAGGTTCAGGGAGGAGTACTGAAGCTTTCTTT
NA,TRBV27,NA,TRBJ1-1,CASSFGRGNTEAFF,TGTGCCAGCAGTTTCGGCCGGGGGAACACTGAAGCTTTCTTT
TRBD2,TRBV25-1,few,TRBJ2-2,CASSEGGGWNTGELFF,TGTGCCAGCAGTGAAGGGGGGGGGTGGAACACCGGGGAGCTGTTTTTT
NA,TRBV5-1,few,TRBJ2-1,CASSLEYEQFF,TGCGCCAGCAGCTTGGAGTATGAGCAGTTCTTC
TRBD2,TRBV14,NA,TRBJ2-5,CASSQVASSGGRLQETQYF,TGTGCCAGCAGCCAAGTGGCCTCCAGCGGGGGCCGCCTCCAAGAGACCCAGTACTTC
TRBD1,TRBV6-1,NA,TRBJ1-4,CASGIDRGPEKLFF,TGTGCCAGCGGGATAGACAGGGGCCCTGAAAAACTGTTTTTT
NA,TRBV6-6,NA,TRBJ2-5,CASSYGLGEETQYF,TGTGCCAGCAGTTATGGTCTAGGGGAAGAGACCCAGTACTTC
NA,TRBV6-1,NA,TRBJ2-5,CASSEAETQYF,TGTGCCAGCAGTGAAGCAGAGACCCAGTACTTC
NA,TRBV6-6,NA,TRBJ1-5,CASSYGRPSNQPQHF,TGTGCCAGCAGTTACGGGCGGCCTAGCAATCAGCCCCAGCATTTT
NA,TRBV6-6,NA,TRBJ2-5,CASSQPGPRQRETQYF,TGTGCCAGCAGTCAGCCTGGGCCCCGACAGAGAGAGACCCAGTACTTC
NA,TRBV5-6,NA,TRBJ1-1,CASSETGNTEAFF,TGTGCCAGCAGCGAGACAGGGAACACTGAAGCTTTCTTT
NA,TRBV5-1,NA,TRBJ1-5,CASSSVPGGTQPQHF,TGCGCCAGCAGCTCCGTCCCGGGGGGGACTCAGCCCCAGCATTTT
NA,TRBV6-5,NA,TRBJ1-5,CASSQFPDGNQPQHF,TGTGCCAGCAGTCAATTCCCCGATGGGAATCAGCCCCAGCATTTT
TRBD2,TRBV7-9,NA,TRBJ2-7,CASSPRGGRAYEQYF,TGTGCCAGCAGCCCGCGCGGGGGGCGCGCCTACGAGCAGTACTTC
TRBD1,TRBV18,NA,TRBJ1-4,CAASQGAEEKLFF,TGTGCCGCCAGTCAGGGGGCGGAAGAAAAACTGTTTTTT
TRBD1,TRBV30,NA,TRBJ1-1,CAFQQGAEAFF,TGTGCCTTCCAACAGGGGGCTGAAGCTTTCTTT